This passage covers 2 T cell receptor beta chains from one sample sequenced in a study of T-cell memory formation after mild COVID-19. In TCRdb, the 5' RACE reads were re-called with MiXCR into one record per CDR3 protein. Of about 81,000 distinct CDR3 sequences listed, roughly 25% are singletons. The sequenced material came from PBMCs or a T cell subset sorted from them (not recorded which). Receptor source: a man aged 18 to 30 who had mild COVID-19 (a few samples of this study predate the infection). Cell type and time point are not known.

This clonotype showed up many times. V usage is TRBV18 and J usage is TRBJ2-7; D is uncertain. CDR1 and CDR2 (germline): KGHSH, LQKENI. The CDR3 spans 11 residues. Trimming shortened V by 5 bases and J by 4 bases, and 6 bases separated the two germline ends. CDR3 loop: CASSSDYEQYF. DNA for the CDR3: TGTGCCAGCTCATCTGATTACGAGCAGTACTTC.

This clonotype has just a few counts. The chain employs TRBV25-1 and TRBJ2-7, with TRBD1 identical over 8 bases. Germline CDR1 MGHDK, CDR2 SYGVNS. The CDR3 has 18 residues. The trim removed 8 bases at V and 0 bases at J, leaving 18 bases unmatched. The CDR3 here is CASGGTGHPRRSSYEQYV. The CDR3 bases are TGTGCCAGCGGGGGGACAGGCCATCCCAGGAGGAGCTCCTACGAGCAGTACGTC.